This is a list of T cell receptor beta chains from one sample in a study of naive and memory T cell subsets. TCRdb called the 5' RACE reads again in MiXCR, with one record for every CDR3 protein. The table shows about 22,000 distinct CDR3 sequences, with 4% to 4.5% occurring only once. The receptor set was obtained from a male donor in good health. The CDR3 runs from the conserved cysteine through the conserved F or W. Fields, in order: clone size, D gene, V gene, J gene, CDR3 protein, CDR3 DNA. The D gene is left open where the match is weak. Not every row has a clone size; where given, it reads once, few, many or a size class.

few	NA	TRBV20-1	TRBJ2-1	CSAQWYSPNNEQFF	TGCAGTGCGCAGTGGTACAGCCCCAACAATGAGCAGTTCTTC
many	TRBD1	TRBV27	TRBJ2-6	CASSTRQGQTNVLTF	TGTGCCAGCAGTACACGACAGGGTCAGACCAACGTCCTGACTTTC
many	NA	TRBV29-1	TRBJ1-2	CSVGEGGYGYTF	TGCAGCGTTGGGGAGGGGGGCTATGGCTACACCTTC
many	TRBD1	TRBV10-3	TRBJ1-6	CAIRGQGSYNSPLHF	TGTGCCATCAGGGGACAGGGATCGTATAATTCACCCCTCCACTTT
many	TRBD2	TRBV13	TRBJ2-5	CASSLGLAGSEETQYF	TGTGCCAGCAGCCTCGGACTAGCGGGGTCGGAAGAGACCCAGTACTTC
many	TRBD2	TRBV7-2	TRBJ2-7	CASSRTSGYEQYF	TGTGCCAGCAGTCGGACTAGCGGCTACGAGCAGTACTTC
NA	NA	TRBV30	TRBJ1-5	CAWSVQENQPQHF	TGTGCCTGGAGTGTTCAAGAAAATCAGCCCCAGCATTTT
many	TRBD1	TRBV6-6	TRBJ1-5	CASSYSTGVISNQPQHF	TGTGCCAGCAGTTACTCGACAGGGGTAATAAGCAATCAGCCCCAGCATTTT
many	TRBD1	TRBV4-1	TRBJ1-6	CASSQDRSAGGSPLHF	TGCGCCAGCAGCCAGGATAGATCGGCAGGGGGTTCACCCCTCCACTTT
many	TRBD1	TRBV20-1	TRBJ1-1	CSASSRTGETEAFF	TGCAGTGCTAGTAGTAGGACAGGGGAAACTGAAGCTTTCTTT
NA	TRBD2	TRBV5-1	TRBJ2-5	CASSLSGGEEETQYF	TGCGCCAGCAGCCTCAGCGGGGGAGAGGAAGAGACCCAGTACTTC
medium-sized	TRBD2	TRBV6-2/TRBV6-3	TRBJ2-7	CASSYRLAGVYEQYF	TGTGCCAGCAGTTACAGACTAGCGGGAGTCTACGAGCAGTACTTC
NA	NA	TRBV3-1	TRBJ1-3	CASSQGSGNTIYF	TGTGCCAGCAGCCAGGGCTCTGGAAACACCATATATTTT
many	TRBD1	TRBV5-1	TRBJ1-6	CASSLTGTGDSPLHF	TGCGCCAGCAGCTTAACCGGGACAGGAGATTCACCCCTCCACTTT
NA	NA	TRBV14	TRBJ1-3	CASSLTSGLREYF	TGTGCCAGCAGCCTTACTTCAGGGCTCCGGGAATATTTT
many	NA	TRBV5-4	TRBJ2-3	CASSLDRGGTDTQYF	TGTGCCAGCAGCTTGGACAGGGGAGGGACAGATACGCAGTATTTT
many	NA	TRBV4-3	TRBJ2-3	CASSQGARGPADTQYF	TGCGCCAGCAGCCAAGGAGCGCGGGGCCCCGCAGATACGCAGTATTTT
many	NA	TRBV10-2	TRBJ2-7	CASSGYYEQYF	TGCGCCAGCAGTGGGTACTACGAGCAGTACTTC
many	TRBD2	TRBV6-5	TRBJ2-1	CASREGLGQYNEQFF	TGTGCCAGCAGAGAGGGACTAGGGCAATACAATGAGCAGTTCTTC
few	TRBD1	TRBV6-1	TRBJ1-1	CASSVTQGTRYTEAFF	TGTGCCAGCAGTGTTACACAGGGGACACGGTACACTGAAGCTTTCTTT
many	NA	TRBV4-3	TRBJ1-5	CASSPGHVSNQPQHF	TGCGCCAGCAGCCCCGGACACGTTAGCAATCAGCCCCAGCATTTT
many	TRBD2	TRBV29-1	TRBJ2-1	CSVWGAGGLENEQFF	TGCAGCGTCTGGGGTGCGGGAGGCCTCGAAAATGAGCAGTTCTTC
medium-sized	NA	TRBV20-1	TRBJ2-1	CSARSGGDYNEQFF	TGCAGTGCTAGATCCGGGGGAGATTACAATGAGCAGTTCTTC
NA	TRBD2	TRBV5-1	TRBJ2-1	CASSMPTSVHEQFF	TGCGCCAGCAGCATGCCGACTAGCGTACATGAGCAGTTCTTC
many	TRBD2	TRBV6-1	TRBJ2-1	CASSVEREPYNEQFF	TGTGCCAGCAGTGTAGAGCGGGAGCCCTACAATGAGCAGTTCTTC
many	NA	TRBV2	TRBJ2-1	CASINGGREQFF	TGTGCCAGCATTAATGGGGGTCGTGAGCAGTTCTTC
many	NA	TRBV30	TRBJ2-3	CAWSVSSTDTQYF	TGTGCCTGGAGTGTAAGTAGCACAGATACGCAGTATTTT
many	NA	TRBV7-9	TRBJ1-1	CASSLAWGGEAFF	TGTGCCAGCAGCTTAGCCTGGGGTGGTGAAGCTTTCTTT
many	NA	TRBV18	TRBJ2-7	CASSRTGGRSEQYF	TGTGCCAGCTCACGGACCGGGGGGCGGTCCGAGCAGTACTTC
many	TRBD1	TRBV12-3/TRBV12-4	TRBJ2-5	CASRQGLYQETQYF	TGTGCCAGCCGACAGGGATTGTACCAAGAGACCCAGTACTTC
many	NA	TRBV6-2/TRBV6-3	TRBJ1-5	CASSYSGMVGLPQHF	TGTGCCAGCAGTTACTCAGGGATGGTTGGTCTCCCCCAGCATTTT
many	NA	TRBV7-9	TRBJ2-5	CASTFGGVGAMETQYF	TGTGCCAGCACCTTCGGGGGAGTAGGTGCTATGGAGACCCAGTACTTC
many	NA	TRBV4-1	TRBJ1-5	CASSQGWEYSNQPQHF	TGCGCCAGCAGCCAAGGATGGGAGTATAGCAATCAGCCCCAGCATTTT
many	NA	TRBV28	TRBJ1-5	CASSLSARGNQPQHF	TGTGCCAGCAGTTTATCCGCCCGTGGCAATCAGCCCCAGCATTTT
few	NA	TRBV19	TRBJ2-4	CASSTGSIQYF	TGTGCCAGTAGCACCGGGAGCATTCAGTACTTC
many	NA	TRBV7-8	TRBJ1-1	CASSLGAARMNTEAFF	TGTGCCAGCAGCTTAGGGGCAGCCCGTATGAACACTGAAGCTTTCTTT
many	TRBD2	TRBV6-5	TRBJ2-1	CASSYIAGGDEQFF	TGTGCCAGCAGTTACATAGCGGGAGGGGATGAGCAGTTCTTC
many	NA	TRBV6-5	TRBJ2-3	CASSYSSSDTQYF	TGTGCCAGCAGTTACTCCAGTTCAGATACGCAGTATTTT
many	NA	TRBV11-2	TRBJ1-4	CASSSALGAWEKLFF	TGTGCCAGCAGCTCGGCGCTGGGCGCTTGGGAAAAACTGTTTTTT
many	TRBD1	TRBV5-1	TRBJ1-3	CASSLRPGGSDTIYF	TGCGCCAGCAGCTTGAGGCCAGGGGGGTCGGACACCATATATTTT